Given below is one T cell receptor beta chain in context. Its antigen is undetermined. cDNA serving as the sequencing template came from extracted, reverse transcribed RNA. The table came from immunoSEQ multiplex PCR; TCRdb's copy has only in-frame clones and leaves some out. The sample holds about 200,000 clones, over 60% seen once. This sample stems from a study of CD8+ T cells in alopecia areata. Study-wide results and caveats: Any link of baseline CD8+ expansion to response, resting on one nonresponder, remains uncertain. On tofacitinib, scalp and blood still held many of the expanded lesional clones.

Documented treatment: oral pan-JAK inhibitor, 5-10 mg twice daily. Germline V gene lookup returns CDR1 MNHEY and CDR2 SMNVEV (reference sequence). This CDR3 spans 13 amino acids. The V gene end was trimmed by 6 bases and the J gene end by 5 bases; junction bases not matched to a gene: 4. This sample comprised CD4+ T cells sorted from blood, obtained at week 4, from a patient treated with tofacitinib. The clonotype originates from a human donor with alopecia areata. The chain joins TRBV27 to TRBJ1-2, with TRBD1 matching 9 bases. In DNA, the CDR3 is TGTGCCAGCAGGCCGACAGGGGGGTATGGCTACACCTTC. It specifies CASRPTGGYGYTF.